The rows below give T cell receptor beta chains drawn from one sample of a study of shared clonotypes between healthy human individuals. Only in-frame clones appear in the TCRdb table, and some are missing; sequencing was by immunoSEQ multiplex PCR. The sample has millions of clones; 93% are singletons. What was sequenced was naive CD4+ T cells from PBMCs. These receptors were collected from a man aged 18 to 30 in good health. Some clones in this sample may be carry-over from other donors' samples. The CDR3 runs from the conserved cysteine through the conserved F or W. D genes are given only for firm matches. Only part of the rows carry a size: once, few, many, or a class if the clone is expanded.

abundance	j_gene	v_gene	d_gene	CDR3nt	CDR3aa
NA	TRBJ1-4	TRBV7-9	TRBD1	TGTGCCAGCAGCTGGGGACAGTCGGTGAATGAAAAACTGTTTTTT	CASSWGQSVNEKLFF
NA	TRBJ2-7	TRBV5-4	TRBD2	TGTGCCAGCAGCTTGGGGGGAGGGAACACCTACGAGCAGTACTTC	CASSLGGGNTYEQYF
NA	TRBJ2-7	TRBV5-1	TRBD1	TGCGCCAGCAGCCCGACAGGGGGCTCGTACGAGCAGTACTTC	CASSPTGGSYEQYF
NA	TRBJ1-3	TRBV21-1	NA	TGTGCCAGCAGCAAGCCGTTCTTGGCCTCTGGAAACACCATATATTTT	CASSKPFLASGNTIYF
NA	TRBJ2-5	TRBV7-6	NA	TGTGCCAGCAGCTCATTAGGGGGAGTAGAGACCCAGTACTTC	CASSSLGGVETQYF
NA	TRBJ2-5	TRBV19	NA	TGTGCCAGTAGTCCCAGGGAAGGGGCGCGGGGCCAGTACTTC	CASSPREGARGQYF
NA	TRBJ1-1	TRBV19	NA	TGTGCCAGTAGTAACGTTGTAGGCGAAGCTTTCTTT	CASSNVVGEAFF
NA	TRBJ2-1	TRBV27	NA	TGTGCCAGCAGTTTAATGAGTAGCTCCTACAATGAGCAGTTCTTC	CASSLMSSSYNEQFF
NA	TRBJ2-5	TRBV5-1	TRBD1	TGCGCCAGCAGCTTGGCCGTCGGCAGGACAGGTCTTCAAGAGACCCAGTACTTC	CASSLAVGRTGLQETQYF
NA	TRBJ2-1	TRBV5-1	NA	TGCGCCAGCAGCTCGGAGACAGGTCTCAGCTCCTACAATGAGCAGTTCTTC	CASSSETGLSSYNEQFF
once	TRBJ2-7	TRBV10-3	TRBD2	TGTGCCATCAGAACTAGCGGGAGGAACTCGTACGAGCAGTACTTC	CAIRTSGRNSYEQYF
NA	TRBJ1-1	TRBV7-3	NA	TGTGCCAGCAGCAGCCGCCAGGGGACTGAAGCTTTCTTT	CASSSRQGTEAFF
NA	TRBJ2-5	TRBV19	NA	TGTGCCAGTAACAGCGGGCCCTTCGGGGATGTATTTCAGGAGACCCAGTACTTC	CASNSGPFGDVFQETQYF
NA	TRBJ2-7	TRBV19	TRBD1	TGTGCCAGTAGTAGTAGCCGGGACAGAAACTACGAGCAGTACTTC	CASSSSRDRNYEQYF
NA	TRBJ2-3	TRBV6-5	NA	TGTGCCAGCCAAAAGGGAGGCACAGATACGCAGTATTTT	CASQKGGTDTQYF
once	TRBJ2-7	TRBV7-9	TRBD1	TGTGCCAGCAGTTATCCGGACAGGGTCCACGAGCAGTACTTC	CASSYPDRVHEQYF
NA	TRBJ2-3	TRBV18	TRBD2	TGTGCCAGCTCCCCAAGGACTAGCGGGAGCGCAGATACGCAGTATTTT	CASSPRTSGSADTQYF
NA	TRBJ2-5	TRBV28	TRBD2	TGTGCCAGCAGTTTCGGAAGACTAGCGGGAGTAGAGACCCAGTACTTC	CASSFGRLAGVETQYF
once	TRBJ1-5	TRBV28	NA	TGTGCCAGCAGTTTAACAGGGTCCGCCAATCAGCCCCAGCATTTT	CASSLTGSANQPQHF
NA	TRBJ1-2	TRBV28	NA	TGTGCCATCCACGGGGTTAACTATGGCTACACCTTC	CAIHGVNYGYTF
few	TRBJ1-5	TRBV5-1	NA	TGCGCCAGCAGCTTCGGATTAAATCAGCCCCAGCATTTT	CASSFGLNQPQHF
NA	TRBJ1-2	TRBV6-1	TRBD1	TGTGCCAGCAATCCAACAGGGGTTGAAGGCTACACCTTC	CASNPTGVEGYTF
NA	TRBJ1-2	TRBV28	NA	TGTGCCAGCAGTTTTCGGGACTCCGGAAACTATGGCTACACCTTC	CASSFRDSGNYGYTF
NA	TRBJ1-2	TRBV6-1	TRBD1	TGTGCCAGCAGTGAACGGAGGGGGCGCGCCTATGGCTACACCTTC	CASSERRGRAYGYTF
NA	TRBJ1-2	TRBV7-9	NA	TGTGCCAGCAGCCCCAGGGGTCTGGATGGCTACACCTTC	CASSPRGLDGYTF
NA	TRBJ1-2	TRBV19	NA	TGTGCCAGTAGTCCCGGGACCGCTGACTATGGCTACACCTTC	CASSPGTADYGYTF
once	TRBJ2-7	TRBV30	NA	TGTGCCTGGGGGGACTCCTACGAGCAGTACTTC	CAWGDSYEQYF
NA	TRBJ2-2	TRBV5-6	TRBD2	TGTGCCAGCAGCGATAATGGACTAGATGCCGGGGAGCTGTTTTTT	CASSDNGLDAGELFF
NA	TRBJ2-3	TRBV5-1	NA	TGCGCCAGCAGCCGGTGGCAGAGGGAAGATACGCAGTATTTT	CASSRWQREDTQYF
NA	TRBJ1-4	TRBV5-5	TRBD1	TGTGCCAGCAGCAAACTAGGACAGGGAGGAACTAATGAAAAACTGTTTTTT	CASSKLGQGGTNEKLFF
NA	TRBJ2-7	TRBV9	NA	TGTGCCAGCAGCGTAGGGGGGACGGGAACCTTGTACGAGCAGTACTTC	CASSVGGTGTLYEQYF
NA	TRBJ1-2	TRBV10-1	NA	TGCGCCAGCAGCGGGGGGACCTTCTACACCTTC	CASSGGTFYTF
NA	TRBJ2-2	TRBV5-4	TRBD2	TGTGCCAGCAGGATAGGAGCGGGAGTCATGAACACCGGGGAGCTGTTTTTT	CASRIGAGVMNTGELFF
NA	TRBJ1-1	TRBV5-1	TRBD1	TGCGCCAGCAGCTTGGGGGACAGGCCGTACACTGAAGCTTTCTTT	CASSLGDRPYTEAFF
NA	TRBJ1-1	TRBV28	NA	TGTGCCAGCAGTTTTCGAGGGACCCGGGCTTTCTTT	CASSFRGTRAFF
NA	TRBJ1-6	TRBV5-1	NA	TGCGCCAGCAGCTTGGAAAGCAATTCACCCCTCCACTTT	CASSLESNSPLHF
NA	TRBJ1-4	TRBV25-1	TRBD1	TGTGCCAGCAGCCGGACAGGGCCATTGAGGGCTAATGAAAAACTGTTTTTT	CASSRTGPLRANEKLFF
NA	TRBJ2-5	TRBV6-6	NA	TGTGCCAGCAGTTACTCGCATGGGGCACAAGAGACCCAGTACTTC	CASSYSHGAQETQYF
NA	TRBJ2-7	TRBV27	TRBD1	TGTGCCAGCAGTTTCGACAGGGGGCTGAGCGAGCAGTACTTC	CASSFDRGLSEQYF
NA	TRBJ2-7	TRBV7-2	NA	TGTGCCAGCACCCATACCCCTTCCCACGAGCAGTACTTC	CASTHTPSHEQYF
NA	TRBJ2-3	TRBV11-2	TRBD2	TGTGCCAGCAGCTTAGGCCGTTCGGGAGGGAGGGCTGCAGATACGCAGTATTTT	CASSLGRSGGRAADTQYF
NA	TRBJ2-3	TRBV7-3	NA	TGTGCCAGCAGCTTCGGGACTGCTTTTACGCAGTATTTT	CASSFGTAFTQYF
NA	TRBJ1-2	TRBV28	NA	TGTGCCAGCAGTCTTCCAGACAGAGGAAGAGGCTACACCTTC	CASSLPDRGRGYTF
NA	TRBJ1-2	TRBV19	NA	TGTGCCAGTAGTCAAGGGCCTCGTGGCTACACCTTC	CASSQGPRGYTF
NA	TRBJ2-7	TRBV7-2	NA	TGTGCCAGCAGCTTAAGCAGGGCTATCGACGAGCAGTACTTC	CASSLSRAIDEQYF
NA	TRBJ1-3	TRBV7-9	NA	TGTGCCAGCAGCTTAGTAGTTTCTGGAAACACCATATATTTT	CASSLVVSGNTIYF
NA	TRBJ2-5	TRBV28	TRBD1	TGTGCCAGCAGTTTCTCCAGGACAGGTCTAACGACCCAGTACTTC	CASSFSRTGLTTQYF
NA	TRBJ1-3	TRBV2	NA	TGTGCCAGCAGGGGGACCGCGCATGGAAACACCATATATTTT	CASRGTAHGNTIYF
NA	TRBJ2-1	TRBV29-1	TRBD1	TGCAGCGTTGAACCCGGGACAGGGGCCTTCTACAATGAGCAGTTCTTC	CSVEPGTGAFYNEQFF
NA	TRBJ1-2	TRBV6-5	TRBD1	TGTGCCAGCATCCATCCGGGACAGGGGGCGTGGGGCTACACCTTC	CASIHPGQGAWGYTF
NA	TRBJ2-3	TRBV4-1	NA	TGCGCCAGCAGCCAAGATGGGTGGGCGCGTAGGGGTTTGGATACGCAGTATTTT	CASSQDGWARRGLDTQYF
NA	TRBJ2-1	TRBV7-8	NA	TGTGCCAGCAGCTTAGCTCGGATATACAATGAGCAGTTCTTC	CASSLARIYNEQFF
NA	TRBJ2-5	TRBV25-1	NA	TGTGCCAGCAGTGAAGCGGGCTCACAAGAGACCCAGTACTTC	CASSEAGSQETQYF